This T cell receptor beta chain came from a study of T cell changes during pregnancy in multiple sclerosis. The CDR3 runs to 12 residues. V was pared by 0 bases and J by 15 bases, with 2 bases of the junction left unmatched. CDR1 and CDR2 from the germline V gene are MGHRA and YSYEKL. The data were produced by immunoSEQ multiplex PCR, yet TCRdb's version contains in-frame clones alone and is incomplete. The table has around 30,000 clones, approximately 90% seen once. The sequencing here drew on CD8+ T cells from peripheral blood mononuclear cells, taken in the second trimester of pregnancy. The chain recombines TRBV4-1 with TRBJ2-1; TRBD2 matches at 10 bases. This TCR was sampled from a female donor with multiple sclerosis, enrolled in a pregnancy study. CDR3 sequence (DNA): TGCGCCAGCAGCCAAGAGGGACTAGCGATGTTCTTC. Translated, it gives CASSQEGLAMFF.